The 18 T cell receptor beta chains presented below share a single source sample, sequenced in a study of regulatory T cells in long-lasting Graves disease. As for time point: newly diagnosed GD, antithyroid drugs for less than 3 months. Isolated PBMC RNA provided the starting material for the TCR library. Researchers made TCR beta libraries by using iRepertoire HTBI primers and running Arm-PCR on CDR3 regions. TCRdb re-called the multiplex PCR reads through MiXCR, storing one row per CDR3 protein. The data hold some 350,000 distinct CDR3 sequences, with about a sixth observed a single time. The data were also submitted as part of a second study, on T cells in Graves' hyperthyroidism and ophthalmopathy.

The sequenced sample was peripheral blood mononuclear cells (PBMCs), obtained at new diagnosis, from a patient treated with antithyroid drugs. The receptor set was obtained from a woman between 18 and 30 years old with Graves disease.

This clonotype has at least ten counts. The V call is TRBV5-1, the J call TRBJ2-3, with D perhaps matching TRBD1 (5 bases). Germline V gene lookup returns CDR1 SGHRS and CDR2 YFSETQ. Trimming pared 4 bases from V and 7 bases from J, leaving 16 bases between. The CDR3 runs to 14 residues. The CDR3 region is CASSAETGSHTQYF. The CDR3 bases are TGCGCCAGCAGCGCAGAAACAGGATCCCATACGCAGTATTTT.

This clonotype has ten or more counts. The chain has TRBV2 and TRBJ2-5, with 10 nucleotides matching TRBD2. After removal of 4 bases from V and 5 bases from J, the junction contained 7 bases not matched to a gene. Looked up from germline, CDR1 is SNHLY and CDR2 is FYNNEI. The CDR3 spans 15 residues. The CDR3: CASSALAGVGETQYF. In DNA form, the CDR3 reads TGTGCCAGCAGTGCTCTAGCGGGGGTGGGGGAGACCCAGTACTTC.

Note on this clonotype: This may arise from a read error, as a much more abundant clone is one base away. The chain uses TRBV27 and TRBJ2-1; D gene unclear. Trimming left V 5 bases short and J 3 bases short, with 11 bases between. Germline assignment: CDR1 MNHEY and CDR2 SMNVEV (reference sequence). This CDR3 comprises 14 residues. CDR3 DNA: TGTGCCAGCAGTGCTCCGACCAGCTACAATGAGCAGTTCTTC. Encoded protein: CASSAPTSYNEQFF.

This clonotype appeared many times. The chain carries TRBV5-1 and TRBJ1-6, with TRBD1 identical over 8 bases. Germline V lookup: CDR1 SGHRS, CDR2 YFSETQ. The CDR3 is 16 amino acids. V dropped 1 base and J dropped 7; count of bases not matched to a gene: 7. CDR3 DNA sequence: TGCGCCAGCAGCTTGCTCGGACAGGGTACGAATTCACCCCTCCACTTT. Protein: CASSLLGQGTNSPLHF. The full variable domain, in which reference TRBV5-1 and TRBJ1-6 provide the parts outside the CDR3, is KAGVTQTPRYLIKTRGQQVTLSCSPISGHRSVSWYQQTPGQGLQFLFEYFSETQRNKGNFPGRFSGRQFSNSRSEMNVSTLELGDSALYLCASSLLGQGTNSPLHFGNGTRLTVT.

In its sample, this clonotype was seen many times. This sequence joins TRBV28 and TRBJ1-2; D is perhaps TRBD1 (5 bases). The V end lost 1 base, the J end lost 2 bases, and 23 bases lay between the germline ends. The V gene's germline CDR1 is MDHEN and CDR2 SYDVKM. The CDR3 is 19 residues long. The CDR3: CASSLFSGVFRGSNYGYTF. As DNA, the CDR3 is TGTGCCAGCAGTTTATTTTCGGGGGTCTTTCGGGGGTCGAACTATGGCTACACCTTC.

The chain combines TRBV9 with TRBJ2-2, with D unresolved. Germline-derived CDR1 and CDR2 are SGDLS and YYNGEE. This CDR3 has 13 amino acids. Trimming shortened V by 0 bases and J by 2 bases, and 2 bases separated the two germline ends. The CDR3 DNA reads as TGTGCCAGCAGCGTAGAAAACACCGGGGAGCTGTTTTTT. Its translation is CASSVENTGELFF.

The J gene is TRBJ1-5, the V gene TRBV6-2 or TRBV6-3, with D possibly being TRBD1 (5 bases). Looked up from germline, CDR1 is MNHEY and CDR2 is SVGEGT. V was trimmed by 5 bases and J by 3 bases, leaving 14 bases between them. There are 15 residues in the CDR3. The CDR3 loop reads CASSRKAGYNQPQHF. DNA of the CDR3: TGTGCCAGCAGTCGAAAAGCAGGGTACAATCAGCCCCAGCATTTT.

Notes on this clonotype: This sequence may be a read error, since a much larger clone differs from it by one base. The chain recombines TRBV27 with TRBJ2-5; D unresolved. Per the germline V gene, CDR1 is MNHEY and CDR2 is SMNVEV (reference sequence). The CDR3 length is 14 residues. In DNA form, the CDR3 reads TGTGCCAGCAGTTTTATTCCGGATCAAGAGACCCTGTACTTC. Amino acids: CASSFIPDQETLYF.

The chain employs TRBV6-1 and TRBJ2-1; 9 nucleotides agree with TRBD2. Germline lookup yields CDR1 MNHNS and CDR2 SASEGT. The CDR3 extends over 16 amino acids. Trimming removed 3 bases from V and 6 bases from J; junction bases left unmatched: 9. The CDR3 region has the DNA TGTGCCAGCAGTGATGGCGGGAGGGCCCTCGGCAATGAGCAGTTCTTC. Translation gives CASSDGGRALGNEQFF.

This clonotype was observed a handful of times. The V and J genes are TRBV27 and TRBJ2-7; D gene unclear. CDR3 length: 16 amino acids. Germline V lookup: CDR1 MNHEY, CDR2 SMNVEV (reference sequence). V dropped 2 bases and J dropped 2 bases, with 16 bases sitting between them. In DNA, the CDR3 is TGTGCCAGCAGTTTAAGAGGCCTCGGCGGAACCTACGAGCAGTACTTC. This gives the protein CASSLRGLGGTYEQYF.

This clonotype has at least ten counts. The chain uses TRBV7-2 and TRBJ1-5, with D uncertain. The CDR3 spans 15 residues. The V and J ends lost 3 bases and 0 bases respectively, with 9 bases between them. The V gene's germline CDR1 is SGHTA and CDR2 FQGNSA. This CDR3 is CASSFSTHSNQPQHF. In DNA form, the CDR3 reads TGTGCCAGCAGCTTTTCCACCCATAGCAATCAGCCCCAGCATTTT.

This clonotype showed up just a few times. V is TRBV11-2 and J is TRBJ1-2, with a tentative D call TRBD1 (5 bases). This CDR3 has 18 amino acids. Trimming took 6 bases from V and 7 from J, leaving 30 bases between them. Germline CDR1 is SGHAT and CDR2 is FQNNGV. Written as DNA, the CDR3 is TGTGCCAGCAGTCTAGGAGCCCACAAAGACAGAAAACGGGGTGGCTACACCTTC. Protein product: CASSLGAHKDRKRGGYTF. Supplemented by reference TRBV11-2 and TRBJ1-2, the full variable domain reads EAGVAQSPRYKIIEKRQSVAFWCNPISGHATLYWYQQILGQGPKLLIQFQNNGVVDDSQLPKDRFSAERLKGVDSTLKIQPAKLEDSAVYLCASSLGAHKDRKRGGYTFGSGTRLTVV.

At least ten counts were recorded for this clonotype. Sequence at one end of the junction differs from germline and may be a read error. DNA for the CDR3: TGTGCCAGCAGCTTATCTGGTGGCTACACCTTC. Encoded protein: CASSLSGGYTF. V gene TRBV28 combines with J gene TRBJ1-2; no clear D gene. This CDR3 has 11 amino acids. In germline, CDR1 is MDHEN, CDR2 SYDVKM.

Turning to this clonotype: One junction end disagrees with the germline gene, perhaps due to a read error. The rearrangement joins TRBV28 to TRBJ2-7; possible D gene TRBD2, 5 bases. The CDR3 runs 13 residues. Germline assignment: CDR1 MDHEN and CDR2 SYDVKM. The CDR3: CAGSFDGNYEQYF. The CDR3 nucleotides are TGTGCCGGCAGTTTCGACGGGAACTACGAGCAGTACTTC.

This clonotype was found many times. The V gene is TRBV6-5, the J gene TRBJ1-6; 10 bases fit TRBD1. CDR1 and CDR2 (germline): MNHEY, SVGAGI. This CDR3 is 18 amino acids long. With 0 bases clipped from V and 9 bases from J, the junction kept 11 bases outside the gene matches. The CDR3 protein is CASSYSGTGATIGSPLHF. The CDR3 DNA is TGTGCCAGCAGTTACTCCGGGACAGGGGCAACTATAGGTTCACCCCTCCACTTT.

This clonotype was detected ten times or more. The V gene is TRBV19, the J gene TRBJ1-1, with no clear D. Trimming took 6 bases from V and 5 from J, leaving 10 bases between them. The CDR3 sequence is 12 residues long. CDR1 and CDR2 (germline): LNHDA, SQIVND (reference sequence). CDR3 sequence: CASREATTEAFF. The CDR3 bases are TGTGCCAGTAGAGAGGCAACAACTGAAGCTTTCTTT.

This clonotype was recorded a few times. In DNA, the CDR3 is TGTGCCAGCAGCTTACTAGGACAGGACCTCTTCGAGCAGTACTTC. Translation: CASSLLGQDLFEQYF. The rearrangement uses TRBV13 and TRBJ2-7; 7 positions agree with TRBD1. Trimming cost V 2 bases and J 6 bases; bases outside gene matches: 10. CDR3 length equals 15 residues. Germline CDR1 PRHDT, CDR2 FYEKMQ (reference sequence).

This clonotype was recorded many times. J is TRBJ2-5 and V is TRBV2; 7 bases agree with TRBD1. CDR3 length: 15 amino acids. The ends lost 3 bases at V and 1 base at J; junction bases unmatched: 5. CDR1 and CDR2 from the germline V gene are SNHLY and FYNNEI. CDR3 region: CASSDTGTAQETQYF. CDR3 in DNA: TGTGCCAGCAGTGACACCGGGACAGCCCAAGAGACCCAGTACTTC.